This T cell receptor (beta chain) stems from a study of cytomegalovirus exposure and HLA in healthy donors. Study-wide results and limits: A few chains tied to CMV proved CMV antigen-specific in vitro. The study flagged around 150 TCR beta chains as cytomegalovirus-associated. Cytomegalovirus status was reportedly diagnosed by the classifier with high specificity and sensitivity.

The donors were in the approximately 120-subject validation cohort, distinct from the roughly 670-subject first cohort. TCRdb's copy holds only in-frame clones and misses some; the assay was immunoSEQ multiplex PCR. The sample shows a few hundred thousand clones, roughly 90% of them seen only once. For this clone: What it binds is not known.

CDR3 length equals 15 residues. Trimming shortened V by 2 bases and J by 5 bases, and 15 bases separated the two germline ends. Germline CDR1 reads KGHSH; CDR2 reads LQKENI. The chain employs TRBV18 and TRBJ1-1; D might be TRBD1 (6 bases). The clonotype comes from a woman aged 18-29 years in good health and CMV-seronegative. Source material: PBMCs. CDR3 DNA sequence: TGTGCCAGCTCACCAAGCGCCAGGGGATGGACTGAAGCTTTCTTT. Residues: CASSPSARGWTEAFF.